This T cell receptor beta chain was retrieved from a study of CD8 T cell repertoires and HIV-1 epitope variants. As for the study in general: Each of Twenty-five Gag and Nef epitope peptides stimulated a separate culture. The baseline condition was 1M T cells left uncultured. Tested: three Gag epitope families, Nef HW9 and YT9.

A few counts support this clone. What it binds is not known. V shed 3 bases, J shed 0 bases, and the junction held 0 bases outside the gene matches. The CDR3 consists of 15 residues. The germline CDR1 and CDR2 sequences are MGHRA and YSYEKL. Assay: immunoSEQ multiplex PCR; the TCRdb copy retains only in-frame clones and omits some. The sample lists thousands of clones; over 55% were seen once. The material sequenced was cultured CD8+ T cells derived from PBMCs. The genes are TRBV4-1 and TRBJ2-1; 9 bases map to TRBD1. This TCR was recovered from a male donor with HIV. The CDR3 nucleotides read TGCGCCAGCAGCCAGGGACAGGGCTCCTACAATGAGCAGTTCTTC. Translating it yields CASSQGQGSYNEQFF.